The 15 T cell receptor beta chains reported below all come from one sample, sequenced in a study of blood T cell repertoires in COVID-19. TCRdb's copy holds only in-frame clones and misses some; the assay was immunoSEQ multiplex PCR. The sample shows about 500,000 clones, roughly 90% of them seen only once. Sequenced sample: PBMCs or T cells enriched from blood (not recorded which). The receptors originated from a woman aged 18-29 years who had recovered from COVID-19.

This chain links TRBV14 with TRBJ1-3, with TRBD1 matching over 7 bases. The CDR3 extends over 15 amino acids. The J segment lost 4 bases and the V segment lost 4 bases, leaving 7 bases of the junction unmatched. Germline CDR1 reads SGHDN; CDR2 reads FVKESK. The DNA for the CDR3 is TGTGCCAGCAGCCCTTACTGGACAGGAGGAAACACCATATATTTT. This encodes CASSPYWTGGNTIYF.

The chain links TRBV7-6 to TRBJ1-5; a weak D match, TRBD1 (5 bases). This CDR3 is 17 amino acids long. Deletions cut 3 bases from V and 2 bases from J, with 17 bases between. The germline V gene encodes CDR1 SGHVS and CDR2 FNYEAQ. The CDR3 coding sequence is TGTGCCAGCAGCTTTTCTGCAGGGCCCGAGGGCAATCAGCCCCAGCATTTT. This sequence encodes CASSFSAGPEGNQPQHF.

The chain links TRBV19 to TRBJ2-7; 7 positions match TRBD1. After removal of 7 bases from V and 2 bases from J, the junction contained 11 bases not matched to a gene. The CDR3 length is 15 residues. The germline V gene has CDR1 LNHDA and CDR2 SQIVND (reference sequence). This chain's CDR3 is CASMGEIQGAYEQYF. CDR3 nucleotides: TGTGCCAGTATGGGCGAGATTCAGGGGGCCTACGAGCAGTACTTC.

This chain links TRBV5-6 with TRBJ2-7, with 9 positions matching TRBD1. CDR1 is SGHDT, CDR2 YYEEEE, per germline. The CDR3 is made up of 14 amino acids. V was clipped by 4 bases and J by 7 bases; unmatched bases: 9. CDR3 sequence: CASSPGTGSREQYF. CDR3 bases: TGTGCCAGCAGCCCGGGGACAGGGTCACGGGAGCAGTACTTC.

The genes are TRBV12-5 and TRBJ1-4, with D hard to call. In germline, CDR1 is LGHNT, CDR2 FRNRAP. Deletions cut 4 bases from V and 12 bases from J, with 18 bases between. The CDR3 is 14 residues long. CDR3 bases: TGTGCTAGTGGTTCCTCACTCAATACCGGGGAACTGTTTTTT. It is translated as CASGSSLNTGELFF.

DNA for the CDR3: TGTGCCAGCAGCTTAGTAAACTCCTACAATGAGCAGTTCTTC. This translates into CASSLVNSYNEQFF. This chain links TRBV7-9 with TRBJ2-1; D gene unclear. Germline assignment: CDR1 SEHNR and CDR2 FQNEAQ (reference sequence). This CDR3 is built from 14 residues. The ends were cut back, 1 base at V and 0 bases at J, with 4 bases in the middle.

The chain employs TRBV6-5 and TRBJ1-4; D unclear. This CDR3 region has 14 residues. Germline CDR1 MNHEY, CDR2 SVGAGI. Trimming removed 0 bases at V and 6 bases at J, with 8 bases between. The CDR3 DNA is TGTGCCAGCAGTTACTCGATCCGGGATGAAAAACTGTTTTTT. This encodes CASSYSIRDEKLFF.

This sequence joins TRBV6-1 and TRBJ1-1; TRBD1 aligns across 8 bases. The ends lost 4 bases at V and 0 bases at J; junction bases unmatched: 10. Germline V CDR1 and CDR2: MNHNS, SASEGT. The CDR3 loop spans 17 amino acids. DNA of the CDR3: TGTGCCAGCAGTGGAGCCAGGGGGCCGTACATGAACACTGAAGCTTTCTTT. Its translation is CASSGARGPYMNTEAFF.

The chain uses TRBV7-8 and TRBJ2-7; TRBD1 agrees at 9 bases. This CDR3 region has 17 residues. Germline loops: CDR1 SGHVS, CDR2 FQNEAQ. V was pared by 1 base and J by 5 bases, with 12 bases of the junction left unmatched. CDR3 sequence (DNA): TGTGCCAGCAGCTTAGTAGGAAGGGGGGGACAGGGCCACGAGCAGTACTTC. This encodes CASSLVGRGGQGHEQYF. The variable domain in full, completed from reference TRBV7-8 and TRBJ2-7, reads GAGVSQSPRYKVAKRGQDVALRCDPISGHVSLFWYQQALGQGPEFLTYFQNEAQLDKSGLPSDRFFAERPEGSVSTLKIQRTQQEDSAVYLCASSLVGRGGQGHEQYFGPGTRLTVT.

V usage is TRBV2 and J usage is TRBJ2-4, with D tentatively TRBD1 (6 bases). The ends were cut back, 7 bases at V and 0 bases at J, with 10 bases in the middle. Per the germline V gene, CDR1 is SNHLY and CDR2 is FYNNEI. The CDR3 runs 14 residues. The CDR3 reads CASNQGRAKNIQYF. CDR3 bases: TGTGCCAGCAATCAGGGGAGAGCCAAAAACATTCAGTACTTC.

This rearrangement joins TRBV19 to TRBJ1-1; no clear D gene. V was pared by 6 bases and J by 1 base, with 12 bases between. CDR1 LNHDA and CDR2 SQIVND come from the germline V gene (reference sequence). The CDR3 runs 14 residues. The CDR3 DNA is TGTGCCAGTAGCGTCCAGGAGGGGAACACTGAAGCTTTCTTT. As protein: CASSVQEGNTEAFF.

V usage is TRBV19 and J usage is TRBJ2-5; TRBD1 matches 7 bases. Germline assignment: CDR1 LNHDA and CDR2 SQIVND (reference sequence). This CDR3 spans 14 amino acids. V lost 3 bases, J lost 8 bases, and 9 bases stayed unmatched. CDR3 sequence: CASSIQGDGATQYF. The CDR3 nucleotides are TGTGCCAGTAGTATCCAGGGGGACGGAGCAACCCAGTACTTC.

The V and J genes are TRBV3-1 (or the pseudogene TRBV3-2) and TRBJ1-2, with D unclear. Trimming shortened V by 1 base and J by 4 bases, and 4 bases separated the two germline ends. Germline-derived CDR1 and CDR2 are LGHDT and YNNKEL (reference sequence). The CDR3 is 12 residues long. Here the CDR3 DNA reads TGTGCCAGCAGCCAAGTTCTCTATGGCTACACCTTC. Protein: CASSQVLYGYTF.

The chain is built from TRBV18 and TRBJ1-1, with 9 bases identical to TRBD1. Trimming removed 3 bases from V and 6 bases from J; junction bases left unmatched: 11. The CDR3 is made up of 16 amino acids. Germline CDR1 KGHSH, CDR2 LQKENI. The CDR3 region is CASSPRDRARWAEAFF. The DNA of the CDR3 is TGTGCCAGCTCACCGCGGGACAGGGCGAGGTGGGCTGAAGCTTTCTTT. Using reference TRBV18 and TRBJ1-1 for the parts outside the CDR3, the full variable domain is NAGVMQNPRHLVRRRGQEARLRCSPMKGHSHVYWYRQLPEEGLKFMVYLQKENIIDESGMPKERFSAEFPKEGPSILRIQQVVRGDSAAYFCASSPRDRARWAEAFFGQGTRLTVV.

Only one count was recorded for this clone. The chain recombines TRBV18 with TRBJ1-3; 8 nucleotides align to TRBD1. CDR3 size: 16 residues. Trimming at V came to 3 bases and at J to 0 bases, leaving 4 bases not matched to a gene. Germline V gene data show CDR1 as KGHSH and CDR2 as LQKENI. The CDR3 bases are TGTGCCAGCTCACCCGACAGGGGCCACTCTGGAAACACCATATATTTT. As protein: CASSPDRGHSGNTIYF.